Here is one TCR beta chain with its context. This specimen comes from a study of shared clonotypes between healthy human individuals. CDR3 length equals 14 residues. Trimming took 8 bases from V and 10 from J, leaving 24 bases between them. Germline lookup yields CDR1 MDHEN and CDR2 SYDVKM. Generated by immunoSEQ multiplex PCR, the TCRdb table keeps only in-frame clones and is missing some. The sample carries some 740,000 clones, almost 95% recorded once. CD45RO-negative CD8 cells positively selected for CCR7 made up the naive population, which excluded terminally differentiated effector memory CD45RA+ cells.

This TCR was recovered from a man aged 25-40 years in good health. This sequence joins TRBV28 and TRBJ2-7; TRBD1 is a possible D gene (6 bases). Material for sequencing was naive CD8+ T cells sorted from blood. In nucleotides, the CDR3 is TGTGCCAGCGGAGATAAGTGGGGGCCCTCTAGCCAGTACTTC. Its translation: CASGDKWGPSSQYF.